A single T cell receptor (beta chain) is shown here with its context. The entry originates in a study of immune cell composition in non-small cell lung cancer. The ends lost 6 bases at V and 2 bases at J; junction bases unmatched: 8. This CDR3 is built from 15 residues. Germline CDR1 and CDR2: LGHNT and FRNRAP. The normal lung sample lay at least 3 cm, and maximally far, from the tumour. Template was genomic DNA from frozen, unsorted single-cell suspensions. The assay was immunoSEQ multiplex PCR, and TCRdb's table has in-frame clones only and misses some. This sample has roughly 2,500 clones, with about three quarters found just once. These same records also appear under a second study, on CD4 T cells in lung cancer. That paper notes: CD4+ clones recognizing candidate mutation-encoded neoepitopes were isolated from blood. Tumor and non-adjacent lung came from curative-intent resections for stage I-III non-small cell lung cancer.

The sample was non-adjacent lung tissue. The sequence derives from a human donor with non-small cell lung cancer. The rearrangement links TRBV12-5 to TRBJ2-3, with TRBD1 matching over 7 bases. CDR3 sequence reads: CASGPDRVFTDTQYF. For the CDR3, the DNA is TGTGCTAGTGGCCCCGACAGGGTGTTCACAGATACGCAGTATTTT.